This entry concerns a single TCR beta chain. No antigen is known for it. The data are from a study of OX40 agonist ivuxolimab in advanced cancers. Study-wide background: Prior anti-PD-1, anti-PD-L1 or anti-CTLA-4 therapy did not bar entry, and about 40% had some. Overall study results and limits: Expanded clones belonging to CD8+ T cells outnumbered, on average, those of CD4+. Dose levels from 0.1 to 3.0 mg/kg saw CD4+ and CD8+ blood T cells expand clonally by week 6.

Repertoires were generated with immunoSEQ multiplex PCR, while TCRdb's copy carries only in-frame clones and drops some. Among around 140,000 clones listed, just over 90% were seen once. CDR1 and CDR2 (germline): WNHNN, SYGVQD (reference sequence). Trimming removed 4 bases at V and 1 base at J, with 13 bases between. The CDR3 length is 15 residues. The sample in question was CD4+ or CD8+ T cells sorted from blood, obtained in a trial of the OX40 agonist ivuxolimab. This sequence originates from an adult with an advanced solid tumor such as melanoma, head and neck, liver or kidney cancer. The rearrangement joins TRBV10-1 to TRBJ1-2; D remains unclear. The CDR3 DNA reads as TGCGCCAGCAGTGGCCGTCTCAGGCTTAACTATGGCTACACCTTC. Its translation: CASSGRLRLNYGYTF.